This is a list of T cell receptor beta chains from one sample in a study of blood T cells in healthy people across ages. One entry per CDR3 protein, called by TCRdb with MiXCR from the 5' RACE reads. Here the sample spans about 640,000 distinct CDR3 sequences, 58% being singletons. The sample taken for sequencing was blood. These receptors were obtained from a man aged 55 to 70 in good health. Each CDR3 is given with its conserved first and last residue. A D gene is named only where the DNA matches it firmly. Not every row has a clone size; where given, it reads once, few, many or a size class.

j_call	clone_size	v_call	d_call	cdr3_aa	cdr3_nt
TRBJ2-6	-	TRBV10-3	-	CPISGTPGLAGANVLTF	TGTCCCATCAGTGGGACACCGGGCCTGGCTGGGGCCAACGTCCTGACTTTC
TRBJ2-5	-	TRBV4-2	TRBD1	CASSQGNGDRQETQYF	TGTGCCAGCAGCCAAGGAAACGGGGACAGACAAGAGACCCAGTACTTC
TRBJ2-1	-	TRBV7-9	TRBD2	CASSSRGRTSAWFF	TGTGCCAGCAGCTCCAGAGGAAGGACTAGCGCATGGTTCTTC
TRBJ1-6	-	TRBV20-1	-	CSARDGRPGVSPLHF	TGCAGTGCTAGAGACGGGCGGCCGGGGGTTTCACCCCTCCACTTT
TRBJ2-6	-	TRBV24-1	-	CAALVGSSGANVLTF	TGTGCTGCGTTGGTAGGCTCCTCTGGGGCCAACGTCCTGACTTTC
TRBJ2-3	once	TRBV4-1	-	CASSQDPLGGDTQYF	TGCGCCAGCAGCCAAGATCCCCTCGGGGGAGATACGCAGTATTTT
TRBJ2-5	few	TRBV7-8	-	CASSLAGGGSQETQYF	TGTGCCAGCAGCTTAGCGGGAGGTGGGAGTCAAGAGACCCAGTACTTC
TRBJ1-2	-	TRBV4-1	-	CASSQDGQGSTNYGYTF	TGCGCCAGCAGCCAAGATGGGCAGGGTTCCACTAACTATGGCTACACCTTC
TRBJ2-7	-	TRBV6-1	TRBD2	CATTLAGPSYEQYF	TGTGCCACCACACTAGCGGGGCCCTCCTACGAGCAGTACTTC
TRBJ1-5	-	TRBV12-3/TRBV12-4	-	CASSLDFKQPQHF	TGTGCCAGTAGTTTAGACTTCAAACAGCCCCAGCATTTT
TRBJ1-1	-	TRBV5-1	-	CASSLGGTNTEAFF	TGCGCCAGCAGCTTGGGAGGGACCAACACTGAAGCTTTCTTT